A selection of T cell receptor beta chains follows, all from one sample in a study of OX40 agonist ivuxolimab in advanced cancers. Assay used: immunoSEQ multiplex PCR; TCRdb lists only in-frame clones, some missing. The sample lists roughly 45,000 clones; 85% to 90% were seen once. Sequencing was performed on CD4+ or CD8+ T cells sorted from blood, taken in a trial of the OX40 agonist ivuxolimab. These receptor sequences come from an adult with an advanced solid tumor such as melanoma, head and neck, liver or kidney cancer. Both conserved end residues are part of each CDR3. A D gene is named only where the DNA matches it firmly. Clone size appears in some rows only: once, few, many, or a class for an expanded clone.

v_gene	d_gene	abundance	j_gene	CDR3aa	CDR3nt
TRBV15	TRBD1	NA	TRBJ1-3	CATSRAKGQGASGNTIYF	TGTGCCACCAGCAGAGCCAAAGGACAGGGGGCATCTGGAAACACCATATATTTT
TRBV25-1	NA	NA	TRBJ1-2	CASSANYGYTF	TGTGCCAGCAGTGCAAACTATGGCTACACCTTC
TRBV11-1	TRBD1	NA	TRBJ2-5	CASSWDDRGIRETQYF	TGTGCCAGCAGCTGGGACGACAGGGGTATCAGGGAGACCCAGTACTTC
TRBV10-3	NA	NA	TRBJ2-3	CAIRRDPFRADTQYF	TGTGCCATCAGACGGGACCCCTTCCGGGCAGATACGCAGTATTTT
TRBV6-1	NA	NA	TRBJ1-5	CASSEGQVRNQPQHF	TGTGCCAGCAGTGAAGGACAGGTTCGCAATCAGCCCCAGCATTTT
TRBV5-4	NA	NA	TRBJ2-5	CASSLDILGETQYF	TGTGCCAGCAGCTTGGATATCCTGGGGGAGACCCAGTACTTC
TRBV19	TRBD1	once	TRBJ2-7	CASSSGTGPYEQYF	TGTGCCAGTAGTAGCGGGACAGGGCCCTACGAGCAGTACTTC
TRBV19	TRBD2	NA	TRBJ2-3	CASSRGGEADTQYF	TGTGCCAGTAGTAGGGGGGGAGAGGCAGATACGCAGTATTTT
TRBV5-1	NA	NA	TRBJ2-7	CASSYLSDSYEQYF	TGCGCCAGCAGCTATCTCAGCGACTCCTACGAGCAGTACTTC
TRBV30	NA	NA	TRBJ1-5	CAWSADRDNQPQHF	TGTGCCTGGAGCGCAGACCGGGACAATCAGCCCCAGCATTTT
TRBV12-5	NA	once	TRBJ1-1	CASGLPQQGSEAFF	TGTGCTAGTGGTTTGCCTCAACAGGGTTCTGAAGCTTTCTTT
TRBV18	TRBD2	NA	TRBJ2-1	CASSSKREDYNEQFF	TGTGCCAGCTCATCCAAGCGGGAGGATTACAATGAGCAGTTCTTC
TRBV2	NA	few	TRBJ1-5	CASKRDWNQPQHF	TGTGCCAGCAAGAGAGATTGGAATCAGCCCCAGCATTTT
TRBV6-5	NA	few	TRBJ2-1	CASSADHNSYNEQFF	TGTGCCAGCAGTGCGGATCACAACTCCTACAATGAGCAGTTCTTC
TRBV7-6	NA	NA	TRBJ2-1	CASSLVPSPSNEQFF	TGTGCCAGCAGCTTAGTGCCTAGCCCGAGCAATGAGCAGTTCTTC
TRBV6-5	TRBD1	NA	TRBJ1-5	CASSLLTGHQPQHF	TGTGCCAGCTCCCTTTTGACAGGGCATCAGCCCCAGCATTTT
TRBV11-2	NA	NA	TRBJ2-7	CASSFKGRGEQYF	TGTGCCAGCAGCTTCAAGGGGCGCGGCGAGCAGTACTTC
TRBV10-3	TRBD1	NA	TRBJ1-1	CAISKTGSDTEAFF	TGTGCCATCAGCAAGACAGGGTCGGACACTGAAGCTTTCTTT
TRBV7-8	NA	NA	TRBJ2-7	CASSLVVTVSYEQYF	TGTGCCAGCAGCTTAGTGGTGACAGTCTCCTACGAGCAGTACTTC
TRBV19	TRBD1	NA	TRBJ1-1	CASSIGGQGYTEAFF	TGTGCCAGTAGTATCGGGGGACAGGGGTACACTGAAGCTTTCTTT
TRBV5-1	NA	NA	TRBJ2-3	CASSSGGPPTDTQYF	TGCGCCAGCAGCTCCGGGGGACCTCCCACAGATACGCAGTATTTT
TRBV29-1	TRBD1	NA	TRBJ2-6	CSVVLRGQNYLSSGANVLTF	TGCAGCGTTGTCCTGAGGGGGCAAAACTACTTAAGCTCTGGGGCCAACGTCCTGACTTTC
TRBV2	TRBD1	once	TRBJ1-1	CASSVAGGSGTSLNTEAFF	TGTGCCAGCAGTGTGGCAGGGGGCTCGGGAACGTCGCTGAACACTGAAGCTTTCTTT
TRBV5-1	TRBD2	NA	TRBJ2-3	CASSLALAGGSTDTQYF	TGCGCCAGCAGCTTGGCTCTAGCGGGGGGTAGCACAGATACGCAGTATTTT
TRBV6-5	NA	NA	TRBJ1-3	CASSRRGVSGNTIYF	TGTGCCAGCAGCCGAAGGGGTGTATCTGGAAACACCATATATTTT
TRBV7-9	NA	NA	TRBJ1-1	CASSSEGSTEAFF	TGTGCCAGCAGCTCAGAGGGAAGCACTGAAGCTTTCTTT
TRBV6-6	NA	NA	TRBJ2-7	CASSYGRAYEQYF	TGTGCCAGCAGTTACGGCAGAGCCTACGAGCAGTACTTC
TRBV7-3	NA	few	TRBJ1-1	CASSMAENTEAFF	TGTGCCAGCAGCATGGCCGAGAACACTGAAGCTTTCTTT
TRBV18	NA	few	TRBJ1-1	CASSRAGRSLNTEAFF	TGTGCCAGCTCACGAGCAGGGCGAAGTTTGAACACTGAAGCTTTCTTT
TRBV9	NA	NA	TRBJ2-1	CASSVVDSSWDEQFF	TGTGCCAGCAGCGTAGTGGATAGCAGTTGGGATGAGCAGTTCTTC
TRBV6-1	NA	NA	TRBJ2-7	CASSVGRDYEQYF	TGTGCCAGCAGTGTGGGCAGGGACTACGAGCAGTACTTC
TRBV10-3	TRBD1	NA	TRBJ2-5	CAISEDRAGETQYF	TGTGCCATCAGTGAGGACAGGGCCGGGGAGACCCAGTACTTC